One T cell receptor (beta chain) is described in this entry. As yet, its antigen is unknown. This specimen belongs to a study of T cell repertoires in cytomegalovirus infection. Looking at the study overall: CMV epitopes used comprised recently identified HLA-C-restricted ones and well-studied HLA-B-restricted ones. Findings and caveats of the study: Frequencies of public TCR beta families were cumulated, and this identified carriers of CMV plus the relevant HLA.

From the reads, TCRdb called clonotypes with MiXCR, one entry per CDR3 protein. The sample consists of 360,000 or so distinct CDR3 sequences, approximately 30% of them appearing once. Germline-derived CDR1 and CDR2 are LGHNT and FRNRAP. The CDR3 sequence is 15 residues long. V was shortened by 6 bases and J by 8 bases, with 19 bases between the two germline ends. The chain couples TRBV12-5 to TRBJ1-4, with D possibly matching TRBD1 (5 bases). The input for sequencing was cultured PBMCs, taken from culture after CMV antigen stimulation. This receptor was identified in a human donor in good health (CMV status not recorded). Some clones in this sample may be carry-over from other donors' samples. CDR3 region: CASGRGAGNWEKLFF. The CDR3 nucleotides are TGTGCTAGTGGCCGCGGAGCAGGGAATTGGGAAAAACTGTTTTTT. The full variable domain, completed using reference TRBV12-5 and TRBJ1-4, is DARVTQTPRHKVTEMGQEVTMRCQPILGHNTVFWYRQTMMQGLELLAYFRNRAPLDDSGMPKDRFSAEMPDATLATLKIQPSEPRDSAVYFCASGRGAGNWEKLFFGSGTQLSVL.